This TCR beta chain was recovered during a study of blood T cells in healthy people across ages. The study's findings and limits: The fall in TCR beta diversity per million T cells was roughly linear with age.

Donors were healthy Caucasian individuals from Russia aged about 6 to 90. Combining a sample-barcoded 5' primer with a J-beta primer mix, a second PCR ran for roughly 6 to 12 cycles. A template-switch adaptor containing 12 random nucleotides labeled each cDNA molecule. Paired-end reads containing CDR3 totaled no fewer than 2.5 million for each sample. MiXCR was run by TCRdb on the 5' RACE reads, yielding one entry per CDR3 protein. The profile covers under 800,000 distinct CDR3 sequences, with roughly two fifths appearing a single time and around 20% taken by the ten largest. CDR3 length: 21 amino acids. On this clonotype: Its target is not known.

The V call is TRBV1, the J call TRBJ2-3; TRBD1 is taken as the D call from the table, unchecked against the DNA. TRBV1 is tagged as a pseudogene. Sample: blood. The sequence derives from a woman in her sixties or seventies in good health. CDR3: CTSSQDSPGAPGPRDPDTQYF. CDR3 coding DNA: TGCACCAGCAGCCAAGATAGCCCAGGGGCGCCGGGACCCAGGGATCCAGATACGCAGTATTTT.